The clone carrying this T cell receptor (beta chain) was counted once. This record belongs to a study of blood T cell dynamics during melanoma immunotherapy. Assay: immunoSEQ multiplex PCR; the TCRdb copy retains only in-frame clones and omits some. The table records more than 8,000 clones, 88% of them present only once. Sample time point: week 3, after first cycle of checkpoint inhibitor. Germline CDR1 SGHTA, CDR2 FQGNSA. The CDR3 is made up of 14 amino acids. Trimming removed 5 bases at V and 1 base at J, with 11 bases between. The chain combines TRBV7-2 with TRBJ1-1; D unresolved. The material sequenced was blood, taken from a patient treated with checkpoint blockade. This clonotype was sampled from a human donor with melanoma. The DNA for the CDR3 is TGTGCCAGCAGCATCTCGACCGCGAACACTGAAGCTTTCTTT. As protein: CASSISTANTEAFF. The full variable domain, rest sourced from reference TRBV7-2 and TRBJ1-1, is GAGVSQSPSNKVTEKGKDVELRCDPISGHTALYWYRQSLGQGLEFLIYFQGNSAPDKSGLPSDRFSAERTGGSVSTLTIQRTQQEDSAVYLCASSISTANTEAFFGQGTRLTVV.